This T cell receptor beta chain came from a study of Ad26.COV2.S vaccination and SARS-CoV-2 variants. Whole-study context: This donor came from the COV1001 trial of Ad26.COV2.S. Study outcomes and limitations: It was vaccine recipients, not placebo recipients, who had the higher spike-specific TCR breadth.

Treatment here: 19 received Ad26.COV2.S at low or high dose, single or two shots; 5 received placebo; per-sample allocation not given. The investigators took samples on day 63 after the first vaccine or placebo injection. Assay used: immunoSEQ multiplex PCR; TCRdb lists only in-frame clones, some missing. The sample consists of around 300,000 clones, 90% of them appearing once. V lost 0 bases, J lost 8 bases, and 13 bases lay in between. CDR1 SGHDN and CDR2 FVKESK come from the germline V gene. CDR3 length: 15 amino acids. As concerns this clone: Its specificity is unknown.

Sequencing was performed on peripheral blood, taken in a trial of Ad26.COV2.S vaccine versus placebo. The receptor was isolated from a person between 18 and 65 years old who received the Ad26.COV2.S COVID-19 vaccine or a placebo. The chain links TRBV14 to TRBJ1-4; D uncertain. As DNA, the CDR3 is TGTGCCAGCAGCCAAGAAAGAGGGTTGGTGGAAAAACTGTTTTTT. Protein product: CASSQERGLVEKLFF.